One and the same sample provided the 27 T cell receptor beta chains below, sequenced in a study of blood T cell repertoires in COVID-19. Sequencing used immunoSEQ multiplex PCR; TCRdb keeps in-frame clones, though not all of them. The sample gives 150,000 to 200,000 clones, 89% of which show up once; more than 0.75% is in the top ten. Sequenced material: PBMCs or T cells enriched from blood (not recorded which). Receptor source: a woman in her late teens or twenties who had recovered from COVID-19.

J is TRBJ2-1 and V is TRBV7-3; 9 nucleotides agree with TRBD2. The CDR3 has 15 amino acids. After removal of 5 bases from V and 3 bases from J, the junction contained 5 bases not matched to a gene. Germline V lookup: CDR1 SGHTA, CDR2 FQGTGA. CDR3: CASSVTSGNYNEQFF. CDR3 nucleotides: TGTGCCAGCAGCGTGACTAGCGGAAACTACAATGAGCAGTTCTTC. The full variable domain, in which reference TRBV7-3 and TRBJ2-1 provide the parts outside the CDR3, is GAGVSQTPSNKVTEKGKYVELRCDPISGHTALYWYRQSLGQGPEFLIYFQGTGAADDSGLPNDRFFAVRPEGSVSTLKIQRTERGDSAVYLCASSVTSGNYNEQFFGPGTRLTVL.

This clone appeared once. The V and J genes are TRBV3-1 (or the pseudogene TRBV3-2) and TRBJ2-7; TRBD2 agrees at 11 bases. The V gene end was trimmed by 4 bases and the J gene end by 0 bases; junction bases not matched to a gene: 5. Germline V gene data show CDR1 as LGHDT and CDR2 as YNNKEL (reference sequence). The CDR3 spans 16 residues. The CDR3 is CASSLRGLAASYEQYF. CDR3 DNA: TGTGCCAGCAGCCTAAGGGGACTAGCGGCCTCCTACGAGCAGTACTTC.

As regards this clone: This specimen includes other DNA sequences encoding the same CDR3. The rearrangement links TRBV19 to TRBJ1-1, with 9 positions matching TRBD1. Germline V gene sequence: CDR1 LNHDA, CDR2 SQIVND (reference sequence). This CDR3 spans 13 amino acids. V shed 8 bases, J shed 0 bases, and the junction held 1 base outside the gene matches. The CDR3 region is CASGQGLNTEAFF. The CDR3 coding sequence is TGTGCCAGTGGACAGGGGCTGAACACTGAAGCTTTCTTT.

This sequence joins TRBV2 and TRBJ2-7; tentatively, D is TRBD1 (5 bases). This CDR3 contains 12 residues. Trimming pared 1 base from V and 7 bases from J, leaving 8 bases between. CDR1 is SNHLY, CDR2 FYNNEI, per germline. CDR3 DNA: TGTGCCAGCAGTGAAGGAAGGGGAGAGCAGTACTTC. This translates into CASSEGRGEQYF.

The rearrangement links TRBV6-5 to TRBJ1-2; 8 nucleotides agree with TRBD1. CDR3 length: 15 residues. Trimming took 6 bases from V and 3 from J; bases not matched to a gene: 9. Per the germline V gene, CDR1 is MNHEY and CDR2 is SVGAGI. CDR3 in DNA: TGTGCCAGCAGATCGACAGGGGACCCCCACTATGGCTACACCTTC. Residues: CASRSTGDPHYGYTF.

Regarding this clone: Other DNA sequences in the sample encode the same CDR3. The chain carries TRBV10-3 and TRBJ2-7; D is ambiguous. The CDR3 spans 14 residues. Per the germline V gene, CDR1 is ENHRY and CDR2 is SYGVKD. V lost 0 bases to trimming and J lost 0 bases, with 6 bases between them. The CDR3 loop reads CAISESGSSYEQYF. The CDR3 DNA is TGTGCCATCAGTGAGTCTGGCAGCTCCTACGAGCAGTACTTC.

The V and J genes are TRBV21-1 and TRBJ2-1; the table's TRBD2 call for D was not verified on the DNA. TRBV21-1 is a listed pseudogene. This CDR3 is 16 amino acids long. This CDR3 is CASSKGVGRVRNEQFF. CDR3 coding DNA: TGTGCCAGCAGCAAAGGAGTAGGTCGGGTACGCAATGAGCAGTTCTTC.

The genes are TRBV7-9 and TRBJ1-1; no clear D. CDR3 length: 12 residues. Germline-derived CDR1 and CDR2 are SEHNR and FQNEAQ (reference sequence). The ends were cut back, 4 bases at V and 1 base at J, with 4 bases in the middle. In DNA, the CDR3 is TGTGCCAGCAGCTGGAGGAACACTGAAGCTTTCTTT. Its protein product is CASSWRNTEAFF.

The V gene is TRBV7-9, the J gene TRBJ2-7; perhaps TRBD1 as D (6 bases). The CDR3 covers 14 residues. Germline V gene lookup returns CDR1 SEHNR and CDR2 FQNEAQ (reference sequence). V was pared by 5 bases and J by 2 bases, with 13 bases between. The CDR3: CASSPQTGAYEQYF. CDR3 sequence (DNA): TGTGCCAGCAGCCCCCAGACAGGAGCCTACGAGCAGTACTTC.

The chain recombines TRBV5-1 with TRBJ2-7; 7 nucleotides match TRBD1. The V and J ends lost 3 bases and 0 bases, in that order; junction bases with no gene match: 3. Germline lookup yields CDR1 SGHRS and CDR2 YFSETQ. The CDR3 runs to 14 residues. Here the CDR3 reads CASSSTGDSYEQYF. The CDR3 DNA follows: TGCGCCAGCAGCTCCACAGGGGACTCCTACGAGCAGTACTTC.

The chain is built from TRBV18 and TRBJ2-1; 7 nucleotides line up with TRBD2. V was pared by 6 bases and J by 9 bases, with 8 bases of the junction left unmatched. The CDR3 is made up of 13 amino acids. CDR1 is KGHSH and CDR2 is LQKENI in the germline V gene. In DNA form, the CDR3 reads TGTGCCAGCTCTCTATCCGGGGGGAGTGAGCAGTTCTTC. It translates to CASSLSGGSEQFF.

This chain joins TRBV7-3 and TRBJ2-1, with 15 bases matching TRBD2. Germline CDR1 SGHTA, CDR2 FQGTGA. This CDR3 comprises 16 residues. J lost 5 bases, V lost 4 bases, and 3 bases had no gene match. The CDR3 sequence: CASSWGLAGGNNEQFF. In DNA, the CDR3 is TGTGCCAGCAGCTGGGGACTAGCGGGAGGTAACAATGAGCAGTTCTTC.

The chain uses TRBV5-4 and TRBJ2-7, with 8 nucleotides matching TRBD1. The V and J ends lost 3 bases and 4 bases, in that order; junction bases with no gene match: 0. In germline, CDR1 is SGHNT, CDR2 YYREEE (reference sequence). CDR3 length: 12 amino acids. CDR3 nucleotide sequence: TGTGCCAGCAGCTGGGACAGGTACGAGCAGTACTTC. This sequence encodes CASSWDRYEQYF.

The rearrangement uses TRBV27 and TRBJ1-4; possible D gene TRBD1, 5 bases. Germline CDR1 and CDR2: MNHEY and SMNVEV (reference sequence). This CDR3 is built from 14 residues. Trimming left V 4 bases short and J 1 base short, with 7 bases between. CDR3 nucleotides: TGTGCCAGCAGTTACAGGAGAACTAATGAAAAACTGTTTTTT. This gives the protein CASSYRRTNEKLFF. The complete variable domain, with remaining parts taken from reference TRBV27 and TRBJ1-4, reads EAQVTQNPRYLITVTGKKLTVTCSQNMNHEYMSWYRQDPGLGLRQIYYSMNVEVTDKGDVPEGYKVSRKEKRNFPLILESPSPNQTSLYFCASSYRRTNEKLFFGSGTQLSVL.

The gene calls are TRBV5-6 and TRBJ2-7; D gene uncertain. The V end was cut by 0 bases, the J end by 0 bases, with 7 bases between. Germline CDR1 SGHDT, CDR2 YYEEEE. The CDR3 consists of 14 residues. The CDR3 nucleotides read TGTGCCAGCAGCTTGGAAGCGAGCTCCTACGAGCAGTACTTC. Its protein is CASSLEASSYEQYF.

The DNA for the CDR3 is TGCGCCAGCAGCATCCCGCGGGGGGGCCCCATCACCGGGGAGCTGTTTTTT. It is translated as CASSIPRGGPITGELFF. The rearrangement links TRBV5-1 to TRBJ2-2; TRBD2 matches at 9 bases. CDR1 is SGHRS, CDR2 YFSETQ, per germline. The CDR3 is made up of 17 amino acids. After removal of 4 bases from V and 4 bases from J, the junction contained 11 bases not matched to a gene.

This chain links TRBV11-3 with TRBJ1-1; D is unclear. This CDR3 is built from 13 residues. V dropped 1 base and J dropped 4 bases, with 7 bases sitting between them. Looked up from germline, CDR1 is SGHNT and CDR2 is YENEEA. The CDR3 DNA reads as TGTGCCAGCAGCTTAGGTTCCGGCACTGAAGCTTTCTTT. Translated, it gives CASSLGSGTEAFF.

The chain combines TRBV7-8 with TRBJ1-1; a weak D match, TRBD1 (6 bases). V was cut by 5 bases and J by 4 bases, with 17 bases left in between. In germline, CDR1 is SGHVS, CDR2 FQNEAQ. The CDR3 runs 15 residues. The CDR3 protein is CASSTLRGGSTEAFF. CDR3 bases: TGTGCCAGCAGCACACTCAGGGGCGGGAGCACTGAAGCTTTCTTT. Variable domain in full (rest from reference TRBV7-8 and TRBJ1-1): GAGVSQSPRYKVAKRGQDVALRCDPISGHVSLFWYQQALGQGPEFLTYFQNEAQLDKSGLPSDRFFAERPEGSVSTLKIQRTQQEDSAVYLCASSTLRGGSTEAFFGQGTRLTVV.

Here the CDR3 DNA reads TGTGCCAGTATTAGACTAGCTGTGTACCAAGAGACCCAGTACTTC. Protein: CASIRLAVYQETQYF. The chain recombines TRBV5-5 with TRBJ2-5; 7 positions agree with TRBD2. The CDR3 contains 15 residues. The trim removed 8 bases at V and 0 bases at J, leaving 10 bases unmatched. The V gene's germline CDR1 is SGHKS and CDR2 YYEKEE (reference sequence).

The chain joins TRBV7-9 to TRBJ1-2; TRBD1 is a possible D gene (6 bases). The CDR3 runs to 19 residues. The V end was cut by 5 bases, the J end by 5 bases, with 30 bases between. Germline V gives CDR1 SEHNR, CDR2 FQNEAQ (reference sequence). The CDR3 reads CASSPQPQGPESLAYGYTF. CDR3 bases: TGTGCCAGCAGCCCCCAGCCACAGGGTCCCGAGTCCCTTGCTTATGGCTACACCTTC.

The gene calls are TRBV9 and TRBJ2-5; 7 nucleotides align to TRBD2. From germline, CDR1 is SGDLS and CDR2 YYNGEE. V shed 3 bases and J 9 bases; nucleotides not matched to a gene: 11. The CDR3 spans 14 residues. The CDR3 sequence: CASSEAGTAGAQYF. The CDR3 nucleotides read TGTGCCAGCAGCGAAGCCGGGACTGCGGGGGCCCAGTACTTC. Full variable domain (rest looked up from reference TRBV9 and TRBJ2-5): DSGVTQTPKHLITATGQRVTLRCSPRSGDLSVYWYQQSLDQGLQFLIQYYNGEERAKGNILERFSAQQFPDLHSELNLSSLELGDSALYFCASSEAGTAGAQYFGPGTRLLVL.

This chain uses TRBV29-1 with TRBJ2-7; 11 bases match TRBD1. Germline V gene data show CDR1 as SQVTM and CDR2 as ANQGSEA. The CDR3 length is 13 residues. The trim removed 4 bases at V and 3 bases at J, leaving 2 bases unmatched. In DNA, the CDR3 is TGCAGCGTTGGGACAGGGGGCTTCTACGAGCAGTACTTC. Its translation: CSVGTGGFYEQYF.

The rearrangement joins TRBV27 to TRBJ2-7; D remains unclear. CDR3 length: 13 amino acids. The germline gives CDR1 MNHEY, CDR2 SMNVEV (reference sequence). The V end was cut by 2 bases, the J end by 2 bases, with 7 bases between. This chain's CDR3 is CASSLTRTYEQYF. CDR3 nucleotide sequence: TGTGCCAGCAGTTTAACGAGGACCTACGAGCAGTACTTC.

The chain has TRBV6-5 and TRBJ1-2; D may be TRBD1 (6 bases). CDR1 is MNHEY, CDR2 SVGAGI, per germline. Trimming took off 7 bases at V and 2 bases at J, with 11 bases between the two ends. The CDR3 is made up of 13 amino acids. The CDR3 DNA reads as TGTGCCAGCAATTCCCAGGGGAACTATGGCTACACCTTC. It yields the protein CASNSQGNYGYTF.

This clone was counted a few times. The genes are TRBV2 and TRBJ2-5, with a tentative D call TRBD2 (5 bases). CDR1 and CDR2 from the germline V gene are SNHLY and FYNNEI. Trimming shortened V by 6 bases and J by 5 bases, and 13 bases separated the two germline ends. CDR3 length equals 13 residues. In DNA form, the CDR3 reads TGTGCCAGCAGCTCGGAGGTCCAGGAGACCCAGTACTTC. This translates into CASSSEVQETQYF.

The chain carries TRBV13 and TRBJ2-1, with 8 positions matching TRBD2. Per germline, CDR1 PRHDT and CDR2 FYEKMQ (reference sequence). J was trimmed by 3 bases and V by 1 base; bases with no gene match: 8. CDR3 length: 17 residues. CDR3 loop: CASSLEGGTSFYNEQFF. In nucleotides, the CDR3 is TGTGCCAGCAGCTTAGAGGGCGGGACTAGTTTCTACAATGAGCAGTTCTTC.

The chain couples TRBV18 to TRBJ2-7, with TRBD2 matching 7 bases. Germline V CDR1 and CDR2: KGHSH, LQKENI. The J segment lost 3 bases and the V segment lost 2 bases, leaving 10 bases of the junction unmatched. This CDR3 has 16 amino acids. Here the CDR3 reads CASSPEGLVVHYEQYF. CDR3 coding DNA: TGTGCCAGCTCACCAGAAGGACTAGTGGTACACTACGAGCAGTACTTC. Full variable domain (outside the CDR3, taken from reference TRBV18 and TRBJ2-7): NAGVMQNPRHLVRRRGQEARLRCSPMKGHSHVYWYRQLPEEGLKFMVYLQKENIIDESGMPKERFSAEFPKEGPSILRIQQVVRGDSAAYFCASSPEGLVVHYEQYFGPGTRLTVT.